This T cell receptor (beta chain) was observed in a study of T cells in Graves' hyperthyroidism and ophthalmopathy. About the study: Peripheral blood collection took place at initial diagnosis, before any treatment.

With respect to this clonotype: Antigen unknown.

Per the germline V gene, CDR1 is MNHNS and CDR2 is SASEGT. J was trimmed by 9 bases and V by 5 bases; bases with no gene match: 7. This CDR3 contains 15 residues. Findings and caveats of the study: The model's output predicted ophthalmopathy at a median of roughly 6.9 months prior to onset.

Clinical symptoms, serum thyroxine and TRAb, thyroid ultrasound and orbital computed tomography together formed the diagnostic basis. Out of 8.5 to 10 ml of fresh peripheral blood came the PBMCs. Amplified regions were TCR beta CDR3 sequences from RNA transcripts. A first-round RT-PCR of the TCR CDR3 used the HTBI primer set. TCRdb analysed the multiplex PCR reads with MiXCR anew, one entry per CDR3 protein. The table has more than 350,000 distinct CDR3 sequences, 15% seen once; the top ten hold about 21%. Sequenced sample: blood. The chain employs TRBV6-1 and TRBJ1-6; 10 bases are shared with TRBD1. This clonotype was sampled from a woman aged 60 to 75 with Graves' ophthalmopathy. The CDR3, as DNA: TGTGCCAGCAGTTTCCGGGACAGGGGAACTTCACCCCTCCACTTT. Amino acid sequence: CASSFRDRGTSPLHF.